The 29 T cell receptor beta chains reported below all come from one sample, sequenced in a study of blood T cell repertoires in COVID-19 (dated by TCRdb to 2020 to 2022). The method behind the library was the immunoSEQ multiplex PCR assay. TCRdb carries this immuneACCESS record with in-frame sequences only. Its versions omit some clonotypes, under half of them owing to an unresolved V gene in the studies checked, with the rest unexplained. This sample lists 190,000 or so clones; about 83% were detected once. The leading ten clones occupy around 0.88% of the sample. Sequenced: peripheral blood. Receptors were obtained from a woman aged 18-35 years who had recovered from COVID-19.

The rearrangement links TRBV9 to TRBJ1-2; 8 positions match TRBD1. From germline, CDR1 is SGDLS and CDR2 YYNGEE. The CDR3 consists of 12 residues. Germline trimming cut 2 bases from V and 9 bases from J; bases unmatched to any gene: 3. CDR3 in amino acids: CASSVDRDRYTF. CDR3 nucleotides: TGTGCCAGCAGCGTGGACAGGGATCGCTACACCTTC.

The rearrangement uses TRBV5-1 and TRBJ1-2, with D tentatively TRBD1 (5 bases). Germline CDR1 and CDR2: SGHRS and YFSETQ. V lost 1 base and J lost 3, with 10 bases in between. The CDR3 is 14 residues long. CDR3 residues: CASSLLPGDYGYTF. The CDR3 DNA reads as TGCGCCAGCAGCTTGCTGCCGGGGGACTATGGCTACACCTTC.

The chain employs TRBV27 and TRBJ2-1; 7 bases are a match to TRBD2. J lost 5 bases, V lost 1 base, and 5 bases had no gene match. CDR1 is MNHEY and CDR2 is SMNVEV in the germline V gene (reference sequence). The CDR3 runs to 15 residues. This chain's CDR3 is CASSLFAGVNNEQFF. CDR3 in DNA: TGTGCCAGCAGTTTATTTGCGGGAGTGAACAATGAGCAGTTCTTC.

Comment on this clone: Distinct nucleotide sequences in the sample also encode this CDR3. The chain links TRBV9 to TRBJ2-2; D not certain. Trimming took 4 bases from V and 2 from J, leaving 3 bases between them. In germline, CDR1 is SGDLS, CDR2 YYNGEE. The CDR3 is 12 residues long. CDR3 in amino acids: CASSLNTGELFF. As DNA, the CDR3 is TGTGCCAGCAGCCTCAACACCGGGGAGCTGTTTTTT.

The rearrangement links TRBV4-3 to TRBJ1-5, with D possibly TRBD1 on 6 matching bases. V gave up 0 bases and J gave up 4 bases, with 13 bases separating them. The CDR3 covers 16 residues. Germline CDR1 is LGHNA and CDR2 is YSLEER. As DNA, the CDR3 is TGCGCCAGCAGCCAAGAGATCCTAAGGGGGAATCAGCCCCAGCATTTT. It encodes CASSQEILRGNQPQHF.

This clone has a single count. This chain connects TRBV19 to TRBJ1-2; TRBD1 is a possible D gene (6 bases). This CDR3 is 14 amino acids long. Trimming took 7 bases from V and 7 from J, leaving 19 bases between them. From germline, CDR1 is LNHDA and CDR2 SQIVND (reference sequence). CDR3 protein: CASTQDRGGGGYTF. The DNA for the CDR3 is TGTGCCAGTACCCAAGACCGGGGGGGCGGTGGCTACACCTTC.

This chain's CDR3 is CASSQDVRGYTEAFF. Here the CDR3 DNA reads TGTGCCAGCAGCCAAGACGTAAGGGGGTATACTGAAGCTTTCTTT. This sequence joins TRBV3-1 (or the pseudogene TRBV3-2) and TRBJ1-1, with D possibly TRBD1 on 6 matching bases. Germline CDR1 is LGHDT and CDR2 is YNNKEL (reference sequence). V lost 0 bases and J lost 5, with 13 bases in between. The CDR3 is 15 amino acids.

The chain couples TRBV4-3 to TRBJ1-1; D gene unclear. V lost 1 base, J lost 13 bases, and 16 bases lay in between. Germline-derived CDR1 and CDR2 are LGHNA and YSLEER. CDR3 length: 13 residues. The CDR3 loop reads CASSQGKREGYFF. The CDR3 nucleotides are TGCGCCAGCAGCCAAGGTAAAAGGGAGGGATATTTCTTT.

This clone has only one observation. This sequence joins TRBV2 and TRBJ2-7; TRBD2 matches 7 bases. Germline lookup yields CDR1 SNHLY and CDR2 FYNNEI. V was clipped by 6 bases and J by 5 bases; unmatched bases: 7. The length of the CDR3 is 13 residues. The DNA for the CDR3 is TGTGCCAGCAGCGCTACTAGCGTCAACGAGCAGTACTTC. Its protein is CASSATSVNEQYF.

The genes are TRBV5-4 and TRBJ2-7, with D perhaps matching TRBD2 (7 bases). V dropped 7 bases and J dropped 4 bases, with 18 bases sitting between them. Germline loops: CDR1 SGHNT, CDR2 YYREEE (reference sequence). The CDR3 extends over 14 amino acids. DNA of the CDR3: TGTGCCAGCTCATGGTGGGGGGGCATGTACGAGCAGTACTTC. It translates to CASSWWGGMYEQYF.

The chain has TRBV3-1 (or the pseudogene TRBV3-2) and TRBJ2-2, with TRBD1 matching over 11 bases. There are 16 residues in the CDR3. Germline V gene sequence: CDR1 LGHDT, CDR2 YNNKEL (reference sequence). V shed 1 base, J shed 4 bases, and the junction held 2 bases outside the gene matches. This chain's CDR3 is CASSQAGTGGTGELFF. CDR3 bases: TGTGCCAGCAGCCAAGCCGGGACAGGGGGCACCGGGGAGCTGTTTTTT.

The chain combines TRBV24-1 with TRBJ2-3; D is ambiguous. The ends were cut back, 0 bases at V and 5 bases at J, with 5 bases in the middle. The germline CDR1 and CDR2 sequences are KGHDR and SFDVKD. The CDR3 consists of 13 residues. The CDR3 is CATSDLSVDTQYF. DNA for the CDR3: TGTGCCACCAGTGATTTGTCGGTAGATACGCAGTATTTT.

V and J are TRBV7-7 and TRBJ2-1; 13 bases line up with TRBD2. The CDR3 is 16 residues long. The V gene end was trimmed by 5 bases and the J gene end by 8 bases; junction bases not matched to a gene: 9. Germline CDR1 SSHAT, CDR2 FNYEAQ (reference sequence). CDR3 nucleotides: TGTGCCAGCAGCGCTAGACTAGCGGGGGGCCGGGATGAGCAGTTCTTC. Its translation is CASSARLAGGRDEQFF.

This chain connects TRBV9 to TRBJ2-1, with D possibly TRBD2 on 6 matching bases. Germline CDR1 SGDLS, CDR2 YYNGEE. The V and J ends lost 0 bases and 3 bases respectively, with 10 bases between them. There are 15 residues in the CDR3. CDR3 region: CASSVGGAYYNEQFF. CDR3 coding DNA: TGTGCCAGCAGCGTAGGCGGGGCCTACTACAATGAGCAGTTCTTC.

This chain links TRBV6-5 with TRBJ2-3, with D perhaps TRBD2 (5 bases). The V end lost 8 bases, the J end lost 2 bases, and 8 bases lay between the germline ends. This CDR3 region has 12 residues. Germline V CDR1 and CDR2: MNHEY, SVGAGI. CDR3 region: CASPADTDTQYF. CDR3 nucleotide sequence: TGTGCCAGCCCAGCGGACACAGATACGCAGTATTTT.

This chain uses TRBV4-3 with TRBJ1-4; D call uncertain. Germline V CDR1 and CDR2: LGHNA, YSLEER. CDR3 length equals 14 residues. V dropped 1 base and J dropped 4 bases, with 7 bases sitting between them. CDR3 nucleotide sequence: TGCGCCAGCAGCCAAGCGAGGTATAATGAAAAACTGTTTTTT. It encodes CASSQARYNEKLFF.

The chain has TRBV14 and TRBJ1-1; D unresolved. V was shortened by 4 bases and J by 2 bases, with 14 bases between the two germline ends. In germline, CDR1 is SGHDN, CDR2 FVKESK. This CDR3 has 15 amino acids. In DNA, the CDR3 is TGTGCCAGCAGCCGGGCCTGGCCGGCCAACACTGAAGCTTTCTTT. Translation: CASSRAWPANTEAFF. The full variable domain, rest sourced from reference TRBV14 and TRBJ1-1, is EAGVTQFPSHSVIEKGQTVTLRCDPISGHDNLYWYRRVMGKEIKFLLHFVKESKQDESGMPNNRFLAERTGGTYSTLKVQPAELEDSGVYFCASSRAWPANTEAFFGQGTRLTVV.

This chain connects TRBV10-3 to TRBJ1-2; 9 bases match TRBD1. The CDR3 loop spans 14 amino acids. Trimming cost V 10 bases and J 3 bases; bases outside gene matches: 9. Germline values: CDR1 ENHRY, CDR2 SYGVKD. The CDR3 sequence: CATAQGARHYGYTF. CDR3 in DNA: TGTGCCACCGCACAGGGGGCGCGTCACTATGGCTACACCTTC.

The chain carries TRBV3-1 (or the pseudogene TRBV3-2) and TRBJ2-5, with a possible D match to TRBD1 (5 bases). Trimming shortened V by 0 bases and J by 4 bases, and 9 bases separated the two germline ends. The CDR3 is made up of 14 amino acids. The germline CDR1 and CDR2 sequences are LGHDT and YNNKEL (reference sequence). CDR3 DNA sequence: TGTGCCAGCAGCCAAGAACCCCAGGGAGAGACCCAGTACTTC. Translating it yields CASSQEPQGETQYF.

The J gene is TRBJ1-2, the V gene TRBV20-1; D remains ambiguous. The CDR3 sequence is 12 residues long. The V end was cut by 3 bases, the J end by 8 bases, with 13 bases between. The germline CDR1 and CDR2 sequences are DFQATT and SNEGSKA (reference sequence). Here the CDR3 reads CSASGREEGYTF. In DNA, the CDR3 is TGCAGTGCTAGTGGACGTGAGGAGGGCTACACCTTC.

The chain carries TRBV9 and TRBJ1-3; TRBD1 aligns across 10 bases. This CDR3 contains 16 residues. Germline V CDR1 and CDR2: SGDLS, YYNGEE. Trimming removed 0 bases from V and 2 bases from J; junction bases left unmatched: 2. The CDR3 bases are TGTGCCAGCAGCGTAGGGGGGACAGGGGCTGGAAACACCATATATTTT. This sequence encodes CASSVGGTGAGNTIYF.

This chain uses TRBV5-5 with TRBJ1-3; weak D call: TRBD1 (6 bases). The germline V gene has CDR1 SGHKS and CDR2 YYEKEE (reference sequence). CDR3 size: 16 residues. V gave up 0 bases and J gave up 3 bases, with 13 bases separating them. CDR3: CASSLAAGADGNTIYF. The CDR3 nucleotides are TGTGCCAGCAGCTTGGCGGCGGGGGCAGATGGAAACACCATATATTTT.

The rearrangement joins TRBV3-1 (or the pseudogene TRBV3-2) to TRBJ1-2, with TRBD1 matching 9 bases. Germline V CDR1 and CDR2: LGHDT, YNNKEL (reference sequence). The CDR3 runs 17 residues. V lost 0 bases and J lost 0; bases outside the gene matches: 5. The CDR3 here is CASSQETTGGANYGYTF. For the CDR3, the DNA is TGTGCCAGCAGCCAAGAAACAACAGGGGGCGCTAACTATGGCTACACCTTC.

This clone was seen once. The chain couples TRBV4-1 to TRBJ2-7; 9 bases map to TRBD1. The CDR3 contains 16 residues. Germline loops: CDR1 MGHRA, CDR2 YSYEKL. J gave up 3 bases and V 0 bases, and 6 bases lay outside the gene matches. CDR3 region: CASSQDSRTGVYEQYF. Written as DNA, the CDR3 is TGCGCCAGCAGCCAAGATTCGAGGACAGGGGTCTACGAGCAGTACTTC.

The J gene is TRBJ1-2, the V gene TRBV4-1; perhaps TRBD1 as D (6 bases). V was clipped by 3 bases and J by 6 bases, with 8 bases between them. The germline gives CDR1 MGHRA, CDR2 YSYEKL. CDR3 length equals 12 residues. CDR3 DNA sequence: TGCGCCAGCAGCCATAACAGGGATGGCTACACCTTC. It translates to CASSHNRDGYTF.

This rearrangement joins TRBV29-1 to TRBJ2-3; the D gene is possibly TRBD2 (5 bases). Germline V gene lookup returns CDR1 SQVTM and CDR2 ANQGSEA. The ends were cut back, 0 bases at V and 3 bases at J, with 10 bases in the middle. The CDR3 sequence is 14 residues long. CDR3 bases: TGCAGCGTTGAAGATAGGACGGGGACAGATACGCAGTATTTT. Its protein is CSVEDRTGTDTQYF.

There are a few counts of this clone. J is TRBJ1-6 and V is TRBV19, with 8 bases matching TRBD1. Trimming at V came to 2 bases and at J to 10 bases, leaving 7 bases not matched to a gene. CDR1 LNHDA and CDR2 SQIVND come from the germline V gene (reference sequence). The CDR3 is 15 amino acids. CDR3 sequence (DNA): TGTGCCAGTAGTATATTGGGGTCAGGGGGCTCACCCCTCCACTTT. It encodes CASSILGSGGSPLHF.

The chain has TRBV7-6 and TRBJ1-2; 10 bases are shared with TRBD1. The CDR3 has 16 residues. Germline CDR1 SGHVS, CDR2 FNYEAQ. V lost 1 base to trimming and J lost 6 bases; unmatched junction nucleotides: 8. CDR3 sequence (DNA): TGTGCCAGCAGCTTAGGGGGGACAGGGGCTTTTGATGGCTACACCTTC. This translates into CASSLGGTGAFDGYTF.

The gene calls are TRBV5-1 and TRBJ1-5, with D possibly being TRBD1 (5 bases). Trimming cost V 4 bases and J 1 base, with 9 bases left between them. The CDR3 is made up of 14 amino acids. Germline-derived CDR1 and CDR2 are SGHRS and YFSETQ. DNA of the CDR3: TGCGCCAGCAGCCAGGGAGGGAGCAATCAGCCCCAGCATTTT. The encoded protein is CASSQGGSNQPQHF.